One and the same sample provided the 25 T cell receptor beta chains below, sequenced in a study of cytomegalovirus exposure and HLA in healthy donors. PCR was performed using 60 Vbeta and 13 Jbeta primers. The assay was immunoSEQ multiplex PCR, and TCRdb's table has in-frame clones only and misses some. The sample includes approximately 200,000 clones, 60% to 85% of them seen just once. Specimen: PBMCs. These receptors came from a girl between 5 and 17 years old in good health and CMV-seropositive.

The CDR3 sequence is CASSLAGGGNYGYTF. DNA of the CDR3: TGTGCCAGCAGCTTGGCCGGAGGCGGAAACTATGGCTACACCTTC. The chain couples TRBV5-6 to TRBJ1-2; D gene unclear. The CDR3 is 15 amino acids. The germline gives CDR1 SGHDT, CDR2 YYEEEE. Trimming pared 0 bases from V and 2 bases from J, leaving 11 bases between.

The V and J genes are TRBV7-6 and TRBJ2-5; D might be TRBD1 (5 bases). The germline V and J ends were trimmed by 4 bases and 1 base, with 13 bases remaining between them. Germline V CDR1 and CDR2: SGHVS, FNYEAQ. This CDR3 is built from 15 residues. DNA of the CDR3: TGTGCCAGCAGCTCGAACACAGGAACCCAAGAGACCCAGTACTTC. Translating it yields CASSSNTGTQETQYF. The full variable domain, in which reference TRBV7-6 and TRBJ2-5 provide the parts outside the CDR3, is GAGVSQSPRYKVTKRGQDVALRCDPISGHVSLYWYRQALGQGPEFLTYFNYEAQQDKSGLPNDRFSAERPEGSISTLTIQRTEQRDSAMYRCASSSNTGTQETQYFGPGTRLLVL.

This clone was seen only once. The J gene is TRBJ2-5, the V gene TRBV6-5, with 7 positions matching TRBD1. With 5 bases clipped from V and 7 bases from J, the junction kept 7 bases outside the gene matches. In germline, CDR1 is MNHEY, CDR2 SVGAGI. The CDR3 covers 13 residues. The chain's CDR3 is CASSPGTEGTQYF. Written as DNA, the CDR3 is TGTGCCAGCAGTCCCGGGACAGAAGGGACCCAGTACTTC.

Concerning this clone itself: The junction differs from germline at one of its ends, possibly a read error. The genes are TRBV5-5 and TRBJ1-5; D gene uncertain. This CDR3 spans 14 amino acids. The germline V gene has CDR1 SGHKS and CDR2 YYEKEE (reference sequence). CDR3 region: CAGSLLGGDQPQHF. In DNA, the CDR3 is TGTGCCGGCAGCCTCCTGGGCGGGGATCAGCCCCAGCATTTT.

The chain is built from TRBV4-3 and TRBJ1-2; D might be TRBD1 (6 bases). The V gene's germline CDR1 is LGHNA and CDR2 YSLEER. The CDR3 has 16 residues. Trimming cost V 0 bases and J 4 bases, with 15 bases left between them. The CDR3 here is CASSQDKGVASYGYTF. In DNA, the CDR3 is TGCGCCAGCAGCCAAGATAAGGGGGTCGCTTCCTATGGCTACACCTTC.

The rearrangement uses TRBV7-2 and TRBJ1-5; weak D call: TRBD1 (5 bases). Deletions cut 6 bases from V and 5 bases from J, with 17 bases between. The CDR3 consists of 15 residues. Germline lookup yields CDR1 SGHTA and CDR2 FQGNSA. CDR3 coding DNA: TGTGCCAGCAGTTATAAATCCGGGGGTTATCAGCCCCAGCATTTT. This gives the protein CASSYKSGGYQPQHF.

The rearrangement links TRBV5-6 to TRBJ2-3; D is undetermined. The CDR3 is 14 amino acids. Germline CDR1 is SGHDT and CDR2 is YYEEEE. V lost 1 base and J lost 2, with 8 bases in between. Written as DNA, the CDR3 is TGTGCCAGCAGCTTGCCCTCAGTCACAGATACGCAGTATTTT. Protein sequence: CASSLPSVTDTQYF.

This sequence joins TRBV6-1 and TRBJ2-7; 11 bases are a match to TRBD2. Germline V lookup: CDR1 MNHNS, CDR2 SASEGT. The V segment lost 9 bases and the J segment 2 bases; nucleotides outside the gene matches: 6. The CDR3 totals 14 residues. CDR3 sequence (DNA): TGTGCCAGTGTACCTAGCGGGGGGCCCTACGAGCAGTACTTC. Translated, it gives CASVPSGGPYEQYF.

This chain uses TRBV5-4 with TRBJ1-1; TRBD1 is a possible D gene (5 bases). V dropped 4 bases and J dropped 7 bases, with 14 bases sitting between them. This CDR3 spans 13 amino acids. Germline CDR1 is SGHNT and CDR2 is YYREEE (reference sequence). The CDR3 coding sequence is TGTGCCAGCAGCCTCCAGGCGGGGGGTGAAGCTTTCTTT. This gives the protein CASSLQAGGEAFF.

CDR3 sequence reads: CASSPGQGGTNEKLFF. In DNA form, the CDR3 reads TGTGCCAGCAGCCCCGGACAGGGGGGAACTAATGAAAAACTGTTTTTT. The V gene is TRBV7-6, the J gene TRBJ1-4, with 10 bases identical to TRBD1. This CDR3 is built from 16 residues. CDR1 and CDR2 (germline): SGHVS, FNYEAQ. Trimming took 5 bases from V and 1 from J; bases not matched to a gene: 4.

The chain joins TRBV6-5 to TRBJ2-7, with 9 nucleotides matching TRBD1. Germline V gene sequence: CDR1 MNHEY, CDR2 SVGAGI. CDR3 length: 14 amino acids. The J segment lost 0 bases and the V segment lost 6 bases, leaving 3 bases of the junction unmatched. CDR3 protein: CASRGQGNSYEQYF. The CDR3 nucleotides read TGTGCCAGCAGGGGACAGGGTAACTCCTACGAGCAGTACTTC.

This chain connects TRBV4-3 to TRBJ2-1; 7 positions agree with TRBD2. Germline values: CDR1 LGHNA, CDR2 YSLEER. CDR3 length: 16 residues. The V gene end was trimmed by 0 bases and the J gene end by 5 bases; junction bases not matched to a gene: 7. The CDR3 reads CASSQDEASGNNEQFF. Here the CDR3 DNA reads TGCGCCAGCAGCCAAGATGAGGCTAGCGGTAACAATGAGCAGTTCTTC.

Only one count was recorded for this clone. This rearrangement joins TRBV5-4 to TRBJ2-5; TRBD2 is a possible D gene (6 bases). The CDR3 sequence is 16 residues long. Germline CDR1 SGHNT, CDR2 YYREEE (reference sequence). V was pared by 5 bases and J by 5 bases, with 22 bases between. In DNA form, the CDR3 reads TGTGCCAGCAGTCAAGACGTTAGCCGTGGAGGGGAGACCCAGTACTTC. Translation: CASSQDVSRGGETQYF.

The J gene is TRBJ2-5, the V gene TRBV2, with 8 bases aligning to TRBD1. CDR3 length: 14 residues. Looked up from germline, CDR1 is SNHLY and CDR2 is FYNNEI. The ends lost 6 bases at V and 1 base at J; junction bases unmatched: 4. The CDR3, as DNA: TGTGCCAGCAGGCTAGACAGGGGCCAAGAGACCCAGTACTTC. Translated: CASRLDRGQETQYF.

As to this clone: Other DNA sequences within the sample encode an identical CDR3. The genes are TRBV30 and TRBJ2-7; 10 positions agree with TRBD1. CDR1 GTSNPN and CDR2 SVGIG come from the germline V gene (reference sequence). V gave up 1 base and J gave up 3 bases; unmatched junction bases: 3. This CDR3 region has 14 residues. The CDR3 nucleotides are TGTGCCTGGAGTGAAGGGACAGGGGACTACGAGCAGTACTTC. Its translation is CAWSEGTGDYEQYF.

The rearrangement joins TRBV6-6 to TRBJ2-3, with D possibly matching TRBD2 (6 bases). The germline V gene encodes CDR1 MNHNY and CDR2 SVGAGI (reference sequence). CDR3 length: 15 amino acids. Trimming removed 7 bases at V and 4 bases at J, with 18 bases between. The CDR3 sequence is CASIVGGGSADTQYF. DNA of the CDR3: TGTGCCAGCATCGTCGGGGGTGGGAGTGCAGATACGCAGTATTTT.

J is TRBJ1-4 and V is TRBV5-1; D gene unclear. The V gene's germline CDR1 is SGHRS and CDR2 YFSETQ. The CDR3 consists of 13 residues. Trimming cost V 5 bases and J 0 bases, with 5 bases left between them. This chain's CDR3 is CASSQTTNEKLFF. DNA of the CDR3: TGCGCCAGCAGTCAGACAACTAATGAAAAACTGTTTTTT. The full variable domain, its missing parts supplied by reference TRBV5-1 and TRBJ1-4, is KAGVTQTPRYLIKTRGQQVTLSCSPISGHRSVSWYQQTPGQGLQFLFEYFSETQRNKGNFPGRFSGRQFSNSRSEMNVSTLELGDSALYLCASSQTTNEKLFFGSGTQLSVL.

The rearrangement joins TRBV4-2 to TRBJ1-1, with D uncertain. The germline CDR1 and CDR2 sequences are LGHNA and YNFKEQ. This CDR3 is built from 15 residues. V shed 3 bases and J shed 7 bases, with 18 bases lying between them. The chain's CDR3 is CASSHGVTGKDEAFF. The CDR3, as DNA: TGTGCCAGCAGCCACGGGGTCACGGGAAAAGATGAAGCTTTCTTT.

The rearrangement links TRBV7-7 to TRBJ2-5; possibly TRBD2 for D (6 bases). The V and J ends lost 4 bases and 4 bases respectively, with 16 bases between them. Germline loops: CDR1 SSHAT, CDR2 FNYEAQ (reference sequence). CDR3 length: 15 amino acids. This chain's CDR3 is CASSSMGGNGETQYF. In DNA form, the CDR3 reads TGTGCCAGCAGCTCCATGGGGGGTAATGGAGAGACCCAGTACTTC.

V is TRBV30 and J is TRBJ2-2; D unclear. Germline CDR1 reads GTSNPN; CDR2 reads SVGIG (reference sequence). This CDR3 region has 14 residues. V was cut by 3 bases and J by 2 bases, with 10 bases left in between. CDR3 loop: CAWRSGSNTGELFF. CDR3 DNA: TGTGCCTGGAGGTCCGGGTCCAACACCGGGGAGCTGTTTTTT.

As regards this clone: A read error may account for a junction end that differs from germline. This chain links TRBV7-8 with TRBJ1-4; no reliable D call. The CDR3 extends over 16 amino acids. Germline CDR1 SGHVS, CDR2 FQNEAQ. The DNA of the CDR3 is TGTGCCAGCAGCCCTCGGAGGGCGGCAACTGATGAAAAACTGTTTTTT. Protein: CASSPRRAATDEKLFF.

The CDR3 protein is CASSPTGDSPLHF. CDR3 coding DNA: TGTGCCAGCAGCCCAACGGGGGATTCACCCCTCCACTTT. This rearrangement joins TRBV11-2 to TRBJ1-6, with D perhaps matching TRBD1 (5 bases). CDR3 length: 13 residues. V was pared by 5 bases and J by 8 bases, with 10 bases between. The germline CDR1 and CDR2 sequences are SGHAT and FQNNGV.

This clone was seen more than once but under ten times. The CDR3 loop reads CASSQGRLGYEQYF. DNA of the CDR3: TGCGCCAGCAGCCAGGGTCGCCTCGGCTACGAGCAGTACTTC. V gene TRBV10-1 combines with J gene TRBJ2-7, with D possibly matching TRBD1 (5 bases). The CDR3 runs to 14 residues. Per the germline V gene, CDR1 is WNHNN and CDR2 is SYGVQD (reference sequence). Trimming shortened V by 6 bases and J by 3 bases, and 15 bases separated the two germline ends.

CDR3 protein: CASSESAGFDGYTF. In DNA form, the CDR3 reads TGTGCCAGCAGTGAATCTGCAGGGTTTGATGGCTACACCTTC. This chain uses TRBV6-1 with TRBJ1-2; D possibly corresponds to TRBD1 (5 bases). Germline loops: CDR1 MNHNS, CDR2 SASEGT. The length of the CDR3 is 14 residues. V lost 2 bases and J 6 bases, leaving 13 bases between the germline ends.

The J gene is TRBJ2-7, the V gene TRBV18, with 12 bases that match TRBD2. Germline V gives CDR1 KGHSH, CDR2 LQKENI. V shed 0 bases and J 4 bases; nucleotides not matched to a gene: 1. The length of the CDR3 is 15 residues. The CDR3 region is CASSPPTSGGYEQYF. The CDR3 DNA follows: TGTGCCAGCTCACCACCGACTAGCGGGGGTTACGAGCAGTACTTC.